One and the same sample provided the 7 T cell receptor beta chains below, sequenced in a study of CD8 T cells in ankylosing spondylitis. TCRdb processed the 5' RACE reads anew with MiXCR; each CDR3 protein has one entry. The table shows around 150,000 distinct CDR3 sequences, with around two fifths occurring only once. The sample comprised synovial fluid, either unsorted or a sorted T cell fraction (not recorded which). Source of these receptors: a male donor with ankylosing spondylitis.

V usage is TRBV20-1 and J usage is TRBJ2-1; D call uncertain. The CDR3 runs 12 residues. Germline lookup yields CDR1 DFQATT and CDR2 SNEGSKA (reference sequence). V shed 2 bases and J shed 8 bases, with 10 bases lying between them. In nucleotides, the CDR3 is TGCAGTGCTAGAAGGGCAACCCATGAGCAGTTCTTC. This translates into CSARRATHEQFF.

Details on this clonotype: The junction does not match germline at one end; this may be a read error. This chain uses TRBV10-3 with TRBJ2-7; no clear D gene. CDR3 size: 15 residues. Germline CDR1 is ENHRY and CDR2 is SYGVKD. Written as DNA, the CDR3 is TGTGCCCTCAGTGTTCGGCGCCCGCCTAAGTTGGTGCAGTACTTC. This codes for CALSVRRPPKLVQYF.

The V call is TRBV3-1, the J call TRBJ2-5; a weak D match, TRBD1 (6 bases). Trimming shortened V by 5 bases and J by 1 base, and 11 bases separated the two germline ends. This CDR3 is 14 amino acids long. Looked up from germline, CDR1 is LGHDT and CDR2 is YNNKEL (reference sequence). This CDR3 reads CASSESDSQETQYF. CDR3 DNA sequence: TGTGCCAGCAGCGAATCGGACAGCCAAGAGACCCAGTACTTC.

This clonotype was observed a handful of times. The V and J genes are TRBV28 and TRBJ2-3, with D hard to call. V was shortened by 5 bases and J by 5 bases, with 11 bases between the two germline ends. The CDR3 is made up of 13 amino acids. Germline assignment: CDR1 MDHEN and CDR2 SYDVKM. CDR3 region: CASSPRGIDTQYF. DNA of the CDR3: TGTGCCAGCAGTCCCCGAGGAATAGATACGCAGTATTTT.

The V and J genes are TRBV12-3 or TRBV12-4 and TRBJ2-5, with D unclear. The length of the CDR3 is 14 residues. V lost 0 bases, J lost 4 bases, and 9 bases lay in between. CDR3 region: CASSLARLRETQYF. The CDR3 nucleotides read TGTGCCAGCAGTTTAGCCCGACTGCGAGAGACCCAGTACTTC.

The chain couples TRBV12-3 or TRBV12-4 to TRBJ1-2; 7 bases are shared with TRBD1. This CDR3 spans 16 amino acids. V was pared by 5 bases and J by 4 bases, with 13 bases of the junction left unmatched. The CDR3 is CASSPELDRVLYGYTF. CDR3 in DNA: TGTGCCAGCAGTCCTGAACTCGACAGGGTCCTCTATGGCTACACCTTC.

The gene calls are TRBV7-3 and TRBJ2-1; 8 positions match TRBD2. Germline V lookup: CDR1 SGHTA, CDR2 FQGTGA. V lost 5 bases and J lost 6; bases outside the gene matches: 9. This CDR3 has 15 amino acids. CDR3 coding DNA: TGTGCCAGCAGCGGGGGGACTAGTAGTCCCAATGAGCAGTTCTTC. Translated, it gives CASSGGTSSPNEQFF.